A selection of T cell receptor beta chains follows, all from one sample in a study of response to subunit inactivated influenza vaccine. MiXCR was run by TCRdb on the RT-PCR reads, yielding one entry per CDR3 protein. The repertoire has hundreds of thousands of distinct CDR3 sequences, roughly 8.2% of them found once; the top ten carry over 10%. Sequencing used PBMCs from blood, obtained roughly 24 months after vaccination. These receptor sequences come from a man aged 50 to 69 who received an inactivated influenza vaccine. Both conserved end residues are trimmed from each CDR3.

v_call cdr3_aa
TRBV24-1 ATSDLGGEEQY
TRBV5-1 ASSYGLEAF
TRBV5-1 ASSFLGRDTQY
TRBV10-3 AIRLGQGATNTGELF
TRBV18 ASSPGTATGAF
TRBV7-3 ASSLTPAQRTDTQY
TRBV4-3 ASSQDRNRNYGYT
TRBV29-1 SVEGRLANDGEQF
TRBV5-1 ASSLRDSAEQY
TRBV20-1 SALRGPRETQY
TRBV6-2/TRBV6-3 ASSSAADTQY
TRBV29-1 SVATPEDEKLF
TRBV20-1 SPGVDNEQY
TRBV7-2 ASTRLTGGGYEQY
TRBV2 ASSDDRLASSYNSPLH
TRBV29-1 SDTWAASNEQF
TRBV7-2 ASSLRRETQY
TRBV7-9 ASSLALRQYNEQF
TRBV10-3 AISESYRENEQF
TRBV29-1 SVERGLNYGYT
TRBV7-9 ASSLDSVYEQY
TRBV5-6 ASSLVTGRAYEQY
TRBV10-3 AAQGQGKAGYGYT
TRBV20-1 SARATANYGYT
TRBV4-2 ASSDGPGGGYGYT
TRBV7-2 ASSSNGGPYEQY
TRBV18 ASSPQQREGYEQF
TRBV6-5 ASSSQGEGTDTQY
TRBV30 AWSRGGLSNQPQH
TRBV11-1 ASSLIRWGREEVKGQF
TRBV28 ASSPRRAGRYNTGELF
TRBV28 ASSLTGTNEKLF
TRBV20-1 SARADAINNEQF
TRBV28 ASSLAPSGRANEQF
TRBV7-9 ASSPPGDSPLH
TRBV3-1 ASSQGVRSQPQH
TRBV12-3/TRBV12-4 ASSLDVETQY
TRBV6-5 ASSYPGQGNAQPQH
TRBV12-3/TRBV12-4 ASVRASGASGELF
TRBV6-2/TRBV6-3 ASSTETFNTGELF
TRBV20-1 SASRIAGDGGYT
TRBV12-3/TRBV12-4 ASITGLAYGYT
TRBV2 ASTPLGGVSGNTIY